These 24 T cell receptor beta chains originate from one sample sequenced in a study of cytomegalovirus exposure and HLA in healthy donors. TCRdb's table, derived via immunoSEQ multiplex PCR, lists solely in-frame clones and lacks some. The table includes some 170,000 clones, around nine tenths detected once. Sequenced: PBMCs. These receptors all stem from a woman aged 25 to 39 in good health and CMV-seronegative.

This chain joins TRBV7-8 and TRBJ2-7, with 7 bases aligning to TRBD1. Germline V CDR1 and CDR2: SGHVS, FQNEAQ. J gave up 6 bases and V 1 base, and 15 bases lay outside the gene matches. This CDR3 is 17 amino acids long. This chain's CDR3 is CASSLVPPWDSLLEQYF. CDR3 nucleotide sequence: TGTGCCAGCAGCTTAGTACCCCCGTGGGACAGCCTCCTCGAGCAGTACTTC.

The CDR3 here is CASSRLARDTQYF. CDR3 in DNA: TGTGCCAGCAGCCGACTCGCGAGAGATACGCAGTATTTT. This chain links TRBV6-5 with TRBJ2-3; the D is unclear. Germline lookup yields CDR1 MNHEY and CDR2 SVGAGI. This CDR3 has 13 residues. The V end lost 6 bases, the J end lost 5 bases, and 12 bases lay between the germline ends.

The rearrangement uses TRBV5-5 and TRBJ1-1; D remains unclear. Trimming left V 0 bases short and J 4 bases short, with 10 bases between. The CDR3 is made up of 14 amino acids. Germline V lookup: CDR1 SGHKS, CDR2 YYEKEE (reference sequence). The CDR3 bases are TGTGCCAGCAGCTTGGGTCCTCAGGTCACTGAAGCTTTCTTT. It is translated as CASSLGPQVTEAFF.

This clone was counted between two and nine times. The rearrangement links TRBV29-1 to TRBJ2-7, with D maybe TRBD2 (6 bases). CDR1 is SQVTM and CDR2 is ANQGSEA in the germline V gene. The CDR3 contains 11 residues. V lost 8 bases to trimming and J lost 4 bases, with 12 bases between them. The CDR3 DNA reads TGCAGCTCAGCGGAGGGGTACGAGCAGTACTTC. Translation: CSSAEGYEQYF.

The chain combines TRBV6-5 with TRBJ1-5, with 9 positions matching TRBD1. This CDR3 is 15 amino acids long. Per germline, CDR1 MNHEY and CDR2 SVGAGI. J lost 5 bases, V lost 6 bases, and 8 bases had no gene match. As DNA, the CDR3 is TGTGCCAGCAGCCGAACAGGGGGCAGGGATCAGCCCCAGCATTTT. Encoded protein: CASSRTGGRDQPQHF.

The rearrangement uses TRBV14 and TRBJ2-1; maybe TRBD2 (6 bases). This CDR3 has 17 amino acids. Germline lookup yields CDR1 SGHDN and CDR2 FVKESK. With 3 bases removed from V and 8 bases from J, the gap between germline ends came to 23 bases. The CDR3 nucleotides are TGTGCCAGCAGCCACACTCCGGGAGCCCGACTTTCGCATGAGCAGTTCTTC. This gives the protein CASSHTPGARLSHEQFF.

V gene TRBV4-1 combines with J gene TRBJ1-5; TRBD1 might be the D (5 bases). The germline V and J ends were trimmed by 4 bases and 0 bases, with 19 bases remaining between them. This CDR3 has 18 residues. Germline CDR1 is MGHRA and CDR2 is YSYEKL. CDR3 sequence: CASSPIVTGAYSNQPQHF. The CDR3 bases are TGCGCCAGCAGCCCAATCGTAACAGGCGCCTATAGCAATCAGCCCCAGCATTTT.

This chain connects TRBV6-1 to TRBJ2-3; a weak D match, TRBD2 (6 bases). V was pared by 1 base and J by 3 bases, with 11 bases between. The germline gives CDR1 MNHNS, CDR2 SASEGT. The CDR3 consists of 15 residues. This CDR3 reads CASSEDGGRTDTQYF. The CDR3, as DNA: TGTGCCAGCAGTGAAGATGGGGGGAGGACAGATACGCAGTATTTT.

This chain uses TRBV7-6 with TRBJ1-2; 11 positions match TRBD1. Germline CDR1 SGHVS, CDR2 FNYEAQ. Trimming removed 5 bases from V and 7 bases from J; junction bases left unmatched: 12. The CDR3 runs to 16 residues. This chain's CDR3 is CASSVTAGQGAGGYTF. The CDR3 coding sequence is TGTGCCAGCAGCGTAACAGCCGGACAGGGGGCCGGTGGCTACACCTTC.

The chain joins TRBV27 to TRBJ2-7, with 8 bases lining up with TRBD1. Trimming cost V 4 bases and J 2 bases; bases outside gene matches: 4. CDR1 MNHEY and CDR2 SMNVEV come from the germline V gene (reference sequence). This CDR3 region has 14 residues. CDR3: CASSWGQVPYEQYF. CDR3 bases: TGTGCCAGCAGTTGGGGACAGGTACCCTACGAGCAGTACTTC.

The rearrangement links TRBV29-1 to TRBJ2-2, with TRBD2 identical over 7 bases. Trimming took 5 bases from V and 0 from J; bases not matched to a gene: 6. The CDR3 length is 15 residues. CDR1 is SQVTM, CDR2 ANQGSEA, per germline. CDR3 sequence (DNA): TGCAGCGTTAGGGGCCGGGAGGCGAACACCGGGGAGCTGTTTTTT. Translated, it gives CSVRGREANTGELFF.

V is TRBV30 and J is TRBJ2-3; the match to TRBD1 covers 9 bases. Trimming took 2 bases from V and 0 from J; bases not matched to a gene: 9. The CDR3 sequence is 17 residues long. CDR1 and CDR2 from the germline V gene are GTSNPN and SVGIG (reference sequence). CDR3 region: CAWSTPWGQGSTDTQYF. Here the CDR3 DNA reads TGTGCCTGGAGTACACCATGGGGACAGGGAAGCACAGATACGCAGTATTTT.

V is TRBV2 and J is TRBJ2-1, with D possibly TRBD2 on 7 matching bases. V was trimmed by 8 bases and J by 7 bases, leaving 12 bases between them. Germline-derived CDR1 and CDR2 are SNHLY and FYNNEI. This CDR3 spans 12 amino acids. CDR3 protein: CASGGAVNEQFF. As DNA, the CDR3 is TGTGCCAGCGGGGGGGCGGTAAATGAGCAGTTCTTC.

This rearrangement joins TRBV5-1 to TRBJ2-2, with 11 bases matching TRBD1. CDR1 and CDR2 from the germline V gene are SGHRS and YFSETQ. This CDR3 comprises 16 residues. Losses at the gene ends were 2 bases for V and 5 bases for J; bases not matched to a gene: 5. CDR3 sequence: CASSFGQGAGTGELFF. CDR3 DNA: TGCGCCAGCAGCTTCGGACAGGGGGCTGGGACCGGGGAGCTGTTTTTT.

V and J are TRBV4-1 and TRBJ2-2; 11 positions agree with TRBD1. The V gene's germline CDR1 is MGHRA and CDR2 YSYEKL. V lost 6 bases, J lost 6 bases, and 6 bases stayed unmatched. The CDR3 loop spans 15 amino acids. The CDR3 coding sequence is TGCGCCAGCAGGAATCCGGGACAGGGGGCCGGGGAGCTGTTTTTT. Protein: CASRNPGQGAGELFF.

The chain employs TRBV19 and TRBJ2-7; 7 positions match TRBD1. V shed 9 bases, J shed 2 bases, and the junction held 10 bases outside the gene matches. The CDR3 has 14 residues. CDR1 LNHDA and CDR2 SQIVND come from the germline V gene (reference sequence). The CDR3 here is CASDTGQGAYEQYF. The CDR3 DNA is TGTGCCAGCGATACGGGGCAGGGGGCCTACGAGCAGTACTTC. Full variable domain (rest looked up from reference TRBV19 and TRBJ2-7): DGGITQSPKYLFRKEGQNVTLSCEQNLNHDAMYWYRQDPGQGLRLIYYSQIVNDFQKGDIAEGYSVSREKKESFPLTVTSAQKNPTAFYLCASDTGQGAYEQYFGPGTRLTVT.

This clone occurred once. The chain uses TRBV6-1 and TRBJ2-3, with D possibly being TRBD2 (6 bases). Germline lookup yields CDR1 MNHNS and CDR2 SASEGT. The CDR3 runs to 15 residues. The V end was cut by 1 base, the J end by 4 bases, with 12 bases between. The CDR3 sequence is CASSEVRGAPDTQYF. CDR3 coding DNA: TGTGCCAGCAGTGAAGTGCGGGGCGCCCCAGATACGCAGTATTTT.

The J gene is TRBJ1-5, the V gene TRBV6-1; D is unclear. V lost 4 bases, J lost 2 bases, and 9 bases lay in between. The CDR3 sequence is 14 residues long. Germline V CDR1 and CDR2: MNHNS, SASEGT. The CDR3: CASSATGGNQPQHF. The CDR3 DNA follows: TGTGCCAGCAGTGCCACCGGGGGCAATCAGCCCCAGCATTTT.

The chain has TRBV5-1 and TRBJ2-5; 10 bases agree with TRBD1. CDR1 SGHRS and CDR2 YFSETQ come from the germline V gene. The CDR3 is made up of 14 amino acids. J lost 9 bases, V lost 4 bases, and 9 bases had no gene match. CDR3 residues: CASSTGTGAIAQYF. The CDR3, as DNA: TGCGCCAGCAGCACCGGGACAGGGGCCATCGCCCAGTACTTC.

This clone showed up just a few times. The genes are TRBV2 and TRBJ2-2, with TRBD1 matching 7 bases. Looked up from germline, CDR1 is SNHLY and CDR2 is FYNNEI. The CDR3 sequence is 13 residues long. V shed 8 bases, J shed 6 bases, and the junction held 6 bases outside the gene matches. In DNA, the CDR3 is TGTGCCAGCGTCAGCCAGGGGGCCGGGGAGCTGTTTTTT. Amino acids: CASVSQGAGELFF.

The rearrangement joins TRBV9 to TRBJ1-1; TRBD1 matches at 7 bases. The CDR3 is 14 residues long. CDR1 is SGDLS, CDR2 YYNGEE, per germline. Trimming cost V 0 bases and J 1 base; bases outside gene matches: 0. The CDR3 sequence: CASSVGTGNTEAFF. The DNA of the CDR3 is TGTGCCAGCAGCGTAGGGACAGGGAACACTGAAGCTTTCTTT.

The count of this clone is one. V usage is TRBV18 and J usage is TRBJ1-4, with D possibly matching TRBD1 (5 bases). V lost 3 bases and J lost 7, with 15 bases in between. Germline V CDR1 and CDR2: KGHSH, LQKENI. The CDR3 consists of 15 residues. The CDR3 loop is CASSPGGGIAEKLFF. DNA of the CDR3: TGTGCCAGCTCACCCGGCGGGGGTATAGCTGAAAAACTGTTTTTT. Supplemented by reference TRBV18 and TRBJ1-4, the full variable domain reads NAGVMQNPRHLVRRRGQEARLRCSPMKGHSHVYWYRQLPEEGLKFMVYLQKENIIDESGMPKERFSAEFPKEGPSILRIQQVVRGDSAAYFCASSPGGGIAEKLFFGSGTQLSVL.

The rearrangement joins TRBV2 to TRBJ2-1, with TRBD2 as a possible D gene (5 bases). Between the trimmed V and J ends, which lost 2 bases and 10 bases, there was a span of 15 bases. Germline V gene lookup returns CDR1 SNHLY and CDR2 FYNNEI. The CDR3 is 14 amino acids. The CDR3 region has the DNA TGTGCCAGCAGTGAAACGGTTATTTCGGGGGAGCAGTTCTTC. It specifies CASSETVISGEQFF.

A single count supports this clone. The rearrangement links TRBV4-1 to TRBJ2-7, with D perhaps TRBD2 (5 bases). Trimming shortened V by 0 bases and J by 7 bases, and 10 bases separated the two germline ends. The CDR3 has 13 residues. Per the germline V gene, CDR1 is MGHRA and CDR2 is YSYEKL. CDR3 in amino acids: CASSQDQPGEQYF. The CDR3 DNA follows: TGCGCCAGCAGCCAAGATCAACCGGGGGAGCAGTACTTC.